Following are 5 T cell receptor beta chains from one sample sequenced in a study of T cells in Graves' hyperthyroidism and ophthalmopathy. RNA transcripts provided the source from which TCR beta CDR3 regions were amplified. The HTBI primer set served for first-round RT-PCR of the TCR CDR3. TCRdb ran MiXCR on the multiplex PCR reads and lists one entry per CDR3 protein. The table lists roughly 400,000 distinct CDR3 sequences, around 15% of them singletons. Sequenced: blood. These receptors all come from a man aged 50-60 years with Graves' ophthalmopathy.

V usage is TRBV11-3 and J usage is TRBJ2-1; 11 positions match TRBD2. This CDR3 has 17 amino acids. Germline-derived CDR1 and CDR2 are SGHNT and YENEEA. Trimming at V came to 5 bases and at J to 2 bases, leaving 8 bases not matched to a gene. The CDR3 protein is CASSLASTSGTYNEQFF. CDR3 nucleotide sequence: TGTGCCAGCAGCCTAGCATCGACTAGCGGGACCTACAATGAGCAGTTCTTC. Together with reference TRBV11-3 and TRBJ2-1, the CDR3 gives the full variable domain: EAGVVQSPRYKIIEKKQPVAFWCNPISGHNTLYWYLQNLGQGPELLIRYENEEAVDDSQLPKDRFSAERLKGVDSTLKIQPAELGDSAVYLCASSLASTSGTYNEQFFGPGTRLTVL.

At least ten counts were recorded for this clonotype. The V call is TRBV2, the J call TRBJ2-3, with 7 bases identical to TRBD2. The length of the CDR3 is 14 residues. V lost 9 bases to trimming and J lost 1 base; unmatched junction nucleotides: 7. Germline lookup yields CDR1 SNHLY and CDR2 FYNNEI. The CDR3 region has the DNA TGTGCCAGTCGGACTAGTCCGGGCACAGATACGCAGTATTTT. Translation gives CASRTSPGTDTQYF.

This clonotype was detected many times. The V and J genes are TRBV10-3 and TRBJ2-1; the D gene could be TRBD1 or TRBD2 (5 bases each). V gave up 4 bases and J gave up 9 bases, with 7 bases separating them. The CDR3 is 11 amino acids. Germline V gene lookup returns CDR1 ENHRY and CDR2 SYGVKD. This CDR3 is CAISGGIEQFF. Here the CDR3 DNA reads TGTGCCATCAGTGGGGGGATTGAGCAGTTCTTC.

The sample holds many counts of this clonotype. The chain's CDR3 is CASSQVSGNEQFF. As DNA, the CDR3 is TGTGCCAGCAGCCAAGTTTCTGGAAATGAGCAGTTCTTC. V and J are TRBV3-1 and TRBJ2-1; no firm D call. Trimming took 1 base from V and 7 from J, leaving 8 bases between them. The CDR3 runs to 13 residues. Germline V gene lookup returns CDR1 LGHDT and CDR2 YNNKEL (reference sequence).

The chain recombines TRBV20-1 with TRBJ1-4, with D unresolved. Germline values: CDR1 DFQATT, CDR2 SNEGSKA (reference sequence). The V end was cut by 3 bases, the J end by 9 bases, with 14 bases between. The CDR3 extends over 13 amino acids. The CDR3 reads CSASYGSGKKLFF. Written as DNA, the CDR3 is TGCAGTGCTAGTTATGGTTCGGGTAAAAAACTGTTTTTT.